This TCR beta chain is drawn from a study of shared clonotypes between healthy human individuals. Looking at the study overall: CD4 naive and memory got three plates each, CD8 naive two, CD8 memory one.

Study-level results: Represented diversity (both genetic and exposure-history) was limited by the small number of donors. Inspection by rarefaction showed sorted-subset sequencing to be incomplete despite large depth.

Assay used: immunoSEQ multiplex PCR; TCRdb lists only in-frame clones, some missing. The sample holds around 1,000,000 clones, 70% to 80% seen once. This clone was seen only once. Its target is unknown. The length of the CDR3 is 17 residues. Per the germline V gene, CDR1 is KGHSH and CDR2 is LQKENI. V shed 3 bases and J 8 bases; nucleotides not matched to a gene: 11. This receptor was identified in a man aged 18 to 35 in good health. Some clones in this sample may be carry-over from other donors' samples. Source material: memory CD4+ T cells from PBMCs. The sample's subset: CD45RA-negative fraction. V is TRBV18 and J is TRBJ2-1; 12 positions agree with TRBD1. The CDR3 loop is CASSPKTGTGGLDEQFF. The CDR3 coding sequence is TGTGCCAGCTCACCCAAAACCGGGACAGGGGGCTTGGATGAGCAGTTCTTC. Full variable domain (rest looked up from reference TRBV18 and TRBJ2-1): NAGVMQNPRHLVRRRGQEARLRCSPMKGHSHVYWYRQLPEEGLKFMVYLQKENIIDESGMPKERFSAEFPKEGPSILRIQQVVRGDSAAYFCASSPKTGTGGLDEQFFGPGTRLTVL.